This TCR beta chain was identified in a study of naive CD8 T cells in extremely preterm neonates. General study findings and limits: Preterm samples differed in productive template counts; sample size was small.

Germline V gene sequence: CDR1 MGHRA, CDR2 YSYEKL. Trimming took off 0 bases at V and 4 bases at J, with 9 bases between the two ends. This CDR3 spans 14 amino acids. For this clone: Antigen: not known.

The protocol was immunoSEQ multiplex PCR, while the TCRdb copy is restricted to in-frame clones and leaves out a portion. The sample carries several thousand clones, less than 98% recorded once. The sequenced material came from naive CD8+ T cells from blood. V is TRBV4-1 and J is TRBJ2-5; a possible D gene is TRBD1 (6 bases). The TCR sequence derives from a human donor in good health. The CDR3, as DNA: TGCGCCAGCAGCCAAGATCCAGGGGCAGAGACCCAGTACTTC. Its protein is CASSQDPGAETQYF.